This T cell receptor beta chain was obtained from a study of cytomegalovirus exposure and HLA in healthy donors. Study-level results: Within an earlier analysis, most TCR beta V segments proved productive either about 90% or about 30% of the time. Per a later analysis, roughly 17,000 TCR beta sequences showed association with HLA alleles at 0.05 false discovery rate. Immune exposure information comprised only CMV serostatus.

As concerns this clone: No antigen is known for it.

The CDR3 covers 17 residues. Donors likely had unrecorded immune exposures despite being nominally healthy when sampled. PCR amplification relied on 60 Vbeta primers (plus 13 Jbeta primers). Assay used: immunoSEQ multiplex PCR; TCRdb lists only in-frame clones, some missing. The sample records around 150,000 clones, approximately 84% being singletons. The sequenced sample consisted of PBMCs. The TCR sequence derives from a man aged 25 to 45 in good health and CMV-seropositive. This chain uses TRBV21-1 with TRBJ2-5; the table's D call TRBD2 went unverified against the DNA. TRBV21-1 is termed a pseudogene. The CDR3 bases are TGTGCCAGCAGGGGACTAGCGGGAGAGGGGGACGAAGAGACCCAGTACTTC. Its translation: CASRGLAGEGDEETQYF.